Given below is one T cell receptor beta chain in context. The table lists this clonotype with many counts. No antigen is known for it. No base quality information exists; no much larger clone differs at one position. The record originates from a study of CD8 T cells in ankylosing spondylitis (TCRdb year 2017). With regard to the full study: To find TCR variants linked to disease, the study profiled T cell receptor beta repertoires in ankylosing spondylitis patients and healthy donors. Peripheral blood samples were taken, and synovial fluid was additionally collected from ankylosing spondylitis patients. The full study cohort comprised around 25 ankylosing spondylitis patients and 85 to 120 healthy donors.

Overall study results and their limits: Some TCR beta motif variants had previously been reported in synovial fluid and blood of reactive arthritis patients, which suggested common disease-initiation mechanisms. The disease-linked clones had a CD8+ phenotype and were found at relatively low frequencies in peripheral blood. The disease-linked clones were reported to be significantly enriched in matched synovial fluid samples from ankylosing spondylitis patients. A TCR beta motif made up of about eight highly homologous amino acid variants appeared to be characteristic of blood from ankylosing spondylitis patients.

This sample was sequenced with an Illumina HiSeq 2500. Quantitative 5'-RACE with molecular barcodes was the method used to prepare the TCR beta libraries. Processing in the source paper ran as follows. A new computational method, built on a probabilistic model of VDJ rearrangement, was used to identify disease-linked TCR variants. Starting from the raw public reads, TCRdb applied fastp trimming at Q25, assembled clones with MiXCR and retained in-frame beta chains. Rows are unified per CDR3 protein, each entry keeping the most common DNA and genes. These V and J calls derive from TCRdb rather than the authors' analysis. The sample profile shows around 140,000 distinct CDR3 sequences; 15% to 20% of them were found once. The leading ten clones occupy roughly 30% of the sample. Sequences MGHRA (CDR1) and YSYEKL (CDR2) are obtained from the germline V gene. Including cysteine and phenylalanine, the CDR3 has 16 amino acids. The retained sequence is limited to the CDR3, 48 bases, with the frame set at the first base. Ends trimmed: V by 1 base, J by 0 bases; bases unmatched to a gene: 4.

The rearrangement joined TRBV4-1 to TRBJ2-7, with 9 junctional bases fitting TRBD2. The specimen sequenced was blood, either unsorted or a sorted T cell fraction (not recorded which). The source of this sequence is a male donor with ankylosing spondylitis. The CDR3 in this case is CASSQGASGISYEQYF. The DNA sequence is TGCGCCAGCAGCCAAGGAGCTAGCGGGATCTCCTACGAGCAGTACTTC.